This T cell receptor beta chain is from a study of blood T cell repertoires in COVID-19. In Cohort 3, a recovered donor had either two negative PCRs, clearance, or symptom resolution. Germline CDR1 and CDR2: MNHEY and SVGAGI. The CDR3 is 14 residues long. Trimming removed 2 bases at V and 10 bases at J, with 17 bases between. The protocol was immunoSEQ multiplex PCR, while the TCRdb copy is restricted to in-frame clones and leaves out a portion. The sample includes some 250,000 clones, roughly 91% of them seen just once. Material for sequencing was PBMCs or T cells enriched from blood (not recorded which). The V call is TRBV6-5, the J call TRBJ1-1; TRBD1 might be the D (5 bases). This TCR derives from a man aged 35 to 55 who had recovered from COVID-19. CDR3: CASSYLGSGKRAFF. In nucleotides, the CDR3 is TGTGCCAGCAGTTACCTTGGGTCAGGGAAGAGAGCTTTCTTT.